These T cell receptor beta chains were read from a single sample in a study of blood T cell repertoires in COVID-19. Clones were sequenced by immunoSEQ multiplex PCR, and TCRdb holds only the in-frame ones, with some missing. The sample contains tens of thousands of clones, over 75% of which appear only once. The sequenced material came from peripheral blood. The receptors originated from a man in his forties or fifties with active COVID-19. Each CDR3 is given without its conserved first and last residue.

TRBV19,ASSIRDSGANVLT
TRBV5-4,ASRQLAKGGDTQY
TRBV5-1,ASSTGTGLLDEKLF
TRBV4-3,ASSPRSANTGELF
TRBV20-1,SASKRDSYNSPLH
TRBV4-1,ASSQDSPIMNTEAF
TRBV7-8,ASSRWTGQGETQY
TRBV18,ASPGEGVPGNTIY
TRBV6-5,ASSSPGRTYEQY
TRBV19,ASSDRDGGDGYT
TRBV4-1,ASSQRESSYNEQF
TRBV7-8,ASSIRQVPNTEAF
TRBV7-9,ASSLAGTSGGLSYEQY
TRBV30,AWSLISSYNSPLH
TRBV28,ATRALAGGPRTGELF
TRBV25-1,ASRLQGDTEAF
TRBV14,ASSQGDLGEGETQY
TRBV28,ASTGLADRTDTQY
TRBV5-4,ATPNLQGLGNEQF
TRBV5-5,ASSLDQYYGYT
TRBV6-2/TRBV6-3,ASSYRTSGETQY